This T cell receptor beta chain was sequenced in a study of vaccination effects on CD4 cells after COVID-19. Only in-frame clones appear in the TCRdb table, and some are missing; sequencing was by immunoSEQ multiplex PCR. The sample contains about 32,000 clones, around three quarters of which appear only once. Pools of viral peptides were used by the ViraFEST assay to expand antigen-specific CD4+ T cells ahead of sequencing. An approximately ten-day culture period preceded the isolation of CD4+ T cells. Participants completed two doses of the BNT162b2 or mRNA-1273 vaccine. Half the medium was replaced with IL-2 medium on days 3 and 7. V lost 2 bases and J lost 3, with 7 bases in between. This CDR3 comprises 13 residues. Germline CDR1 is SGHTA and CDR2 is FQGNSA. In this sample, this clone is medium-sized (0.01 to 0.1%). As yet, its antigen is unknown.

The receptor was isolated from a human donor who received a COVID-19 vaccine. The sample here was CD4+ T cells from PBMCs cultured with HCoV-229E spike peptides, taken after COVID-19 vaccination. The chain recombines TRBV7-2 with TRBJ1-2; no firm D call. This CDR3 reads CASSLYMDYGYTF. CDR3 nucleotide sequence: TGTGCCAGCAGCTTATACATGGACTATGGCTACACCTTC.